What follows are 10 T cell receptor beta chains derived from one specimen sequenced in a study of human T cells and chemical hapten exposure. Via MiXCR, TCRdb re-called the RACE reads, giving one row per CDR3 protein. The data hold 71,000 or so distinct CDR3 sequences, with over 7.5% observed a single time. Time point: patch test 1, 2 weeks after DPC sensitization. Treatment indicated: therapeutic diphenylcyclopropenone sensitization with weekly scalp DPC. The specimen comprised whole blood, sampled in connection with sensitization to the hapten diphenylcyclopropenone (DPC). These receptors were obtained from a woman aged 40 to 49 with alopecia areata. Some clones in this sample may be carry-over from other donors' samples.

This clonotype was seen many times. The J gene is TRBJ2-1, the V gene TRBV14; D may be TRBD1 (6 bases). Trimming shortened V by 0 bases and J by 0 bases, and 9 bases separated the two germline ends. This CDR3 comprises 16 residues. Germline assignment: CDR1 SGHDN and CDR2 FVKESK. This CDR3 is CASSQEGQSSYNEQFF. As DNA, the CDR3 is TGTGCCAGCAGCCAAGAAGGACAGAGCTCCTACAATGAGCAGTTCTTC.

This clonotype was seen ten or more times. V and J are TRBV6-2 or TRBV6-3 and TRBJ2-7; D is tentatively TRBD1 or TRBD2 (5 bases each). Looked up from germline, CDR1 is MNHEY and CDR2 is SVGEGT. The CDR3 is 16 residues long. The V end was cut by 5 bases, the J end by 2 bases, with 19 bases between. The CDR3 loop reads CASSRIPGPRTYEQYF. The CDR3 nucleotides read TGTGCCAGCAGTCGAATCCCGGGACCCAGGACCTACGAGCAGTACTTC.

The chain joins TRBV7-6 to TRBJ1-2; 7 bases map to TRBD1. The CDR3 has 17 amino acids. CDR1 SGHVS and CDR2 FNYEAQ come from the germline V gene. J lost 0 bases, V lost 2 bases, and 9 bases had no gene match. For the CDR3, the DNA is TGTGCCAGCAGCTTAAGACAGGGAACCCTTGCTAACTATGGCTACACCTTC. This gives the protein CASSLRQGTLANYGYTF. Combining the CDR3 with reference TRBV7-6 and TRBJ1-2 gives the whole variable domain GAGVSQSPRYKVTKRGQDVALRCDPISGHVSLYWYRQALGQGPEFLTYFNYEAQQDKSGLPNDRFSAERPEGSISTLTIQRTEQRDSAMYRCASSLRQGTLANYGYTFGSGTRLTVV.

The chain carries TRBV7-2 and TRBJ2-3, with 11 bases lining up with TRBD2. CDR1 and CDR2 (germline): SGHTA, FQGNSA. The CDR3 runs 15 residues. The V and J ends lost 3 bases and 4 bases, in that order; junction bases with no gene match: 3. CDR3 region: CASSFRLAGSDTQYF. The CDR3 bases are TGTGCCAGCAGCTTTCGACTAGCGGGGTCAGATACGCAGTATTTT.

This clonotype was seen repeatedly, ten times or more. The V and J genes are TRBV14 and TRBJ1-1; D unresolved. Germline-derived CDR1 and CDR2 are SGHDN and FVKESK. The CDR3 contains 15 residues. Trimming removed 3 bases at V and 4 bases at J, with 15 bases between. In DNA, the CDR3 is TGTGCCAGCAGCCACCAAACAGTTTGGGGCACTGAAGCTTTCTTT. Translated: CASSHQTVWGTEAFF.

As DNA, the CDR3 is TGTGCCAGCAGCCCCATCTCCGAAGAGACCCAGTACTTC. Residues: CASSPISEETQYF. This chain connects TRBV5-4 to TRBJ2-5; D gene uncertain. The V end lost 4 bases, the J end lost 3 bases, and 10 bases lay between the germline ends. The V gene's germline CDR1 is SGHNT and CDR2 YYREEE (reference sequence). This CDR3 is 13 amino acids long. Complete variable domain (other parts from reference TRBV5-4 and TRBJ2-5): ETGVTQSPTHLIKTRGQQVTLRCSSQSGHNTVSWYQQALGQGPQFIFQYYREEENGRGNFPPRFSGLQFPNYSSELNVNALELDDSALYLCASSPISEETQYFGPGTRLLVL.

Ten or more counts support this clonotype. The V gene is TRBV29-1, the J gene TRBJ2-7; D could derive from TRBD1 or TRBD2 (5 bases each). This CDR3 contains 13 residues. Per the germline V gene, CDR1 is SQVTM and CDR2 is ANQGSEA. Trimming removed 7 bases at V and 1 base at J, with 14 bases between. The CDR3 DNA sequence: TGCAGCGCAAACCGGGACGGATCCTACGAGCAGTACTTC. Its protein is CSANRDGSYEQYF.

This clonotype was observed a handful of times. The chain uses TRBV12-3 or TRBV12-4 and TRBJ1-1; 8 nucleotides line up with TRBD1. CDR3 size: 15 residues. Germline trimming cut 8 bases from V and 6 bases from J; bases unmatched to any gene: 14. In nucleotides, the CDR3 is TGTGCCAGCCGAACCCCGACAGGGGCAACCTCTGAAGCTTTCTTT. Translating gives CASRTPTGATSEAFF.

With respect to this clonotype: Since a much larger clone is just one base distant, this may be a read error. The missing conserved phenylalanine or tryptophan at the end of this CDR3 makes a read error likely. V usage is TRBV27 and J usage is TRBJ2-1, with no clear D. Germline V gene lookup returns CDR1 MNHEY and CDR2 SMNVEV (reference sequence). The CDR3 runs 15 residues. Between the trimmed V and J ends, which lost 2 bases and 0 bases, there was a span of 8 bases. The CDR3 reads CASSLLESSYNEQFS. DNA for the CDR3: TGTGCCAGCAGTTTACTGGAGAGCTCCTACAATGAGCAGTTCTCC.

In this sample, this clonotype turned up many times. CDR3 sequence reads: CASSLASNQPQHF. The CDR3 nucleotides are TGTGCCAGCAGCTTAGCGAGTAATCAGCCCCAGCATTTT. V and J are TRBV7-6 and TRBJ1-5; no clear D. From germline, CDR1 is SGHVS and CDR2 FNYEAQ. The CDR3 length is 13 residues. Trimming took 0 bases from V and 4 from J, leaving 4 bases between them.